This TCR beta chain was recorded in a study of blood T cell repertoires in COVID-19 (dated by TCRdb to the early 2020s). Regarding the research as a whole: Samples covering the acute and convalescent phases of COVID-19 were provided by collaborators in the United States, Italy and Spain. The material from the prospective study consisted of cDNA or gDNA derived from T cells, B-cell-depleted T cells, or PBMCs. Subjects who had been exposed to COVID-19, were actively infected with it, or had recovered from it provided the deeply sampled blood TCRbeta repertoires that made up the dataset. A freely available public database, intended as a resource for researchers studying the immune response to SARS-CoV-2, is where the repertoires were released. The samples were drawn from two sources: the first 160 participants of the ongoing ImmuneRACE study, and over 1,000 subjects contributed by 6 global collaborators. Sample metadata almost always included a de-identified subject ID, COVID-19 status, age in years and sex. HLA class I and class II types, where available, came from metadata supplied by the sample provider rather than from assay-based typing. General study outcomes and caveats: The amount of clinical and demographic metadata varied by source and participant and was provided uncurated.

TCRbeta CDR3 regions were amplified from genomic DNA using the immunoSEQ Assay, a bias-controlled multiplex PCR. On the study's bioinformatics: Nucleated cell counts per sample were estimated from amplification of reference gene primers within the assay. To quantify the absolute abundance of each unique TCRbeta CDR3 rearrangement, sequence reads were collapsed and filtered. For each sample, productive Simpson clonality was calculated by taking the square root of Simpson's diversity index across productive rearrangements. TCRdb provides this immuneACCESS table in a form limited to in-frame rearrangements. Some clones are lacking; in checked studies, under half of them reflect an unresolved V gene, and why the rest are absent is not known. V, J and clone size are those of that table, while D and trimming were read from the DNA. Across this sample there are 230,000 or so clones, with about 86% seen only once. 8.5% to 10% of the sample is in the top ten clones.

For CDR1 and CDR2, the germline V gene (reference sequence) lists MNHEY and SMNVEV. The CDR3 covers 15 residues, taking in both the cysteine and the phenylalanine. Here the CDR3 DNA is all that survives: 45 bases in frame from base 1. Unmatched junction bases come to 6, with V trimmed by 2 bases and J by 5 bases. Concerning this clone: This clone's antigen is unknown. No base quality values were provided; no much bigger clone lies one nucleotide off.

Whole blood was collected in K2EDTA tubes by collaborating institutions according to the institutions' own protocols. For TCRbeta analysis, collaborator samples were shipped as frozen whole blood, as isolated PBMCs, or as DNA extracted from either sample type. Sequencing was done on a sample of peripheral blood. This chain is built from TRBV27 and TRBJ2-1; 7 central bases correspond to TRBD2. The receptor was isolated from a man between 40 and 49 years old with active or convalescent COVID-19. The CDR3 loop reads CASSLVGGKNNEQFF. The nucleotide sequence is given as TGTGCCAGCAGTTTAGTGGGAGGGAAAAACAATGAGCAGTTCTTC.